This paragraph covers one T cell receptor beta chain sequence. The antigen remains unidentified. An expansion of CD8+CD57+ cells by flow cytometry had been shown in patients chosen for sequencing. Diagnosis of severe acquired aplastic anemia applied to all patients. The study profiled TCR beta VDJ and CDR3 using genomic DNA as template. TCRdb re-called the reads through MiXCR, storing one row per CDR3 protein. The sample has 80,000 to 100,000 distinct CDR3 sequences, roughly two thirds seen once. The sample comes from a study of CD8+CD57+ T cells in acquired aplastic anemia. Study-level background: Roughly 3 ug was the average amount of DNA from sorted CD4+ and CD8+ cells.

Study-wide findings and caveats: Between patients and controls, around 31 CD8+ CDR3 sequences were found in common. Significant differences in CD8+ Simpson's diversity were not observed between patients and controls.

V lost 3 bases and J lost 4; bases outside the gene matches: 9. The CDR3 is made up of 16 amino acids. CDR1 is KGHDR, CDR2 SFDVKD, per germline. This chain uses TRBV24-1 with TRBJ2-5, with TRBD2 identical over 8 bases. Material: sorted CD4+, CD8+, or CD8+CD57+ T cells (not recorded which) from PBMCs. The TCR originated in a human donor with aplastic anemia. Here the CDR3 DNA reads TGTGCCACCAGTGATCCGACTAGCGTTGGGGCAGAGACCCAGTACTTC. The encoded protein is CATSDPTSVGAETQYF.